This TCR beta chain was captured by sequencing in a study of cytomegalovirus exposure and HLA in healthy donors. The primer mix had 60 Vbeta and 13 Jbeta primers. The repertoire was sequenced with immunoSEQ multiplex PCR; TCRdb's copy has only in-frame clones and lacks some. The sample carries about 250,000 clones, over 70% recorded once. Deletions cut 3 bases from V and 5 bases from J, with 16 bases between. Germline V gives CDR1 LNHDA, CDR2 SQIVND (reference sequence). The CDR3 runs to 15 residues. This rearrangement joins TRBV19 to TRBJ2-5; perhaps TRBD1 as D (7 bases). The specimen sequenced was PBMCs. The sequence was collected from a girl aged 2 to 9 in good health and CMV-seronegative. In nucleotides, the CDR3 is TGTGCCAGTAGTATTCAGCCGACAGGGAGGGAGACCCAGTACTTC. Translated, it gives CASSIQPTGRETQYF. Filled out from reference TRBV19 and TRBJ2-5, the complete variable domain reads DGGITQSPKYLFRKEGQNVTLSCEQNLNHDAMYWYRQDPGQGLRLIYYSQIVNDFQKGDIAEGYSVSREKKESFPLTVTSAQKNPTAFYLCASSIQPTGRETQYFGPGTRLLVL.